The TCR beta chain described here comes from a study of identical twins. Notes on the study in general: The same donors were not followed; conclusions instead depended on cross-sectional statistical analysis.

One entry per CDR3 protein results from TCRdb running MiXCR on the 5' RACE reads. Of 470,000 or so distinct CDR3 sequences in the sample, roughly 24% were seen once. Germline CDR1 reads ENHRY; CDR2 reads SYGVKD. CDR3 size: 13 residues. Trimming cost V 4 bases and J 6 bases, with 9 bases left between them. This clonotype was picked up many times. Its antigen is unknown. This sample also belongs to another study, concerning T cells expressing NK-cell markers. That work states: Dominant NKG2C+ clonotypes made up about 1.0-7.5% of CD8+ T cells in a handful of donors.

The clonotype originates from a woman aged 18 to 35 in good health. This rearrangement joins TRBV10-3 to TRBJ2-2, with D unclear. Source material: CD4+ T cells sorted from blood. The CDR3 DNA reads TGTGCCATCAGTGCAAACAGACCCGGGGAGCTGTTTTTT. This gives the protein CAISANRPGELFF.